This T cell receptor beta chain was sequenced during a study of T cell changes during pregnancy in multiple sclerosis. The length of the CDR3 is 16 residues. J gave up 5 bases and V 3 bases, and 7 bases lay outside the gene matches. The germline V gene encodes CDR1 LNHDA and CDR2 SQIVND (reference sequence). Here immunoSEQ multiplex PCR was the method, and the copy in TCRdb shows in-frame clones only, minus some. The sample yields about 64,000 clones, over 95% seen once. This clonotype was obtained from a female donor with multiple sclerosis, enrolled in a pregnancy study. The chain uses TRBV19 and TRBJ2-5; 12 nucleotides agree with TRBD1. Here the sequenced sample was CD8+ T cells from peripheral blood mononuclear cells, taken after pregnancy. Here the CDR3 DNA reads TGTGCCAGTAGTATTGGGACAGGGGGCAGGTGGGAGACCCAGTACTTC. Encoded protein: CASSIGTGGRWETQYF.